What follows is one T cell receptor beta chain and its context. In the source study's methods: Amplifying reference gene primers gave estimates of nucleated cell counts. Method: immunoSEQ multiplex PCR; TCRdb's copy keeps in-frame clones and lacks some. For V, J and clone size, that table is used; D and trimming come from the DNA. The sample includes around 300,000 clones, roughly 89% of them seen just once. The record originates from a study of blood T cell repertoires in COVID-19. Study context: COVID-19 samples, acute and convalescent, were from the United States, Italy and Spain. T cells, B-cell-depleted T cells, or PBMCs provided the cDNA or gDNA that served as material.

Recruited during active infection, patients (from Seattle) were subsequently followed longitudinally. V lost 0 bases to trimming and J lost 2 bases, with 10 bases between them. Germline V lookup: CDR1 SGDLS, CDR2 YYNGEE. The CDR3 loop spans 15 amino acids. The TCR originated in a woman between 35 and 50 years old with COVID-19, enrolled during active disease. Sequenced material: peripheral blood. V is TRBV9 and J is TRBJ2-3; D is possibly TRBD2 (5 bases). The CDR3 DNA follows: TGTGCCAGCAGCGTAGGTAGCGTAGACACAGATACGCAGTATTTT. Translating gives CASSVGSVDTDTQYF.